The 18 T cell receptor beta chains given below trace back to one sample, sequenced in a study of cytomegalovirus exposure and HLA in healthy donors listed by TCRdb under 2017. The method behind the library was the immunoSEQ multiplex PCR assay. A mixture of 60 forward primers for TCR Vbeta segments and 13 reverse primers for TCR Jbeta segments was used in the multiplex PCR. TCRdb retrieved this table from immuneACCESS and kept in-frame rearrangements only. Not all clones are present; in checked studies, unresolved V genes account for under half, and no reason is known for the remainder. In all, the sample holds around 110,000 clones, and more than 55% of those were seen once. The ten biggest clones cover less than 2% of the sample. Sequences were obtained from PBMCs. The origin of the receptors is a man aged 18 to 29 in good health and CMV-seronegative.

The chain links TRBV29-1 to TRBJ2-5, with a weak D call TRBD1 (6 bases). The J call is doubtful: the DNA matches TRBJ2-7 better. CDR3 length: 14 amino acids. Germline V gene lookup returns CDR1 SQVTM and CDR2 ANQGSEA. The CDR3 loop is CSVGAGVFSYEQYF. DNA for the CDR3: TGCAGCGTTGGGGCAGGGGTCTTCTCCTACGAGCAGTACTTC.

This rearrangement joins TRBV13 to TRBJ2-3; D unclear. The CDR3 consists of 15 residues. Deletions cut 4 bases from V and 0 bases from J, with 11 bases between. From germline, CDR1 is PRHDT and CDR2 FYEKMQ (reference sequence). The CDR3 reads CASSSLAASTDTQYF. CDR3 DNA: TGTGCCAGCAGCTCTTTAGCTGCTAGCACAGATACGCAGTATTTT.

This clone came up a few times. The genes are TRBV14 and TRBJ2-7; 9 bases agree with TRBD1. Losses at the gene ends were 4 bases for V and 2 bases for J; bases not matched to a gene: 6. There are 15 residues in the CDR3. In germline, CDR1 is SGHDN, CDR2 FVKESK. The CDR3 is CASSRLDRGTYEQYF. Written as DNA, the CDR3 is TGTGCCAGCAGCCGACTCGACAGGGGGACCTACGAGCAGTACTTC.

The chain employs TRBV6-1 and TRBJ1-1; possible D gene TRBD1, 6 bases. The CDR3 sequence is 15 residues long. The germline CDR1 and CDR2 sequences are MNHNS and SASEGT. With 11 bases removed from V and 3 bases from J, the gap between germline ends came to 22 bases. The CDR3 coding sequence is TGTGCCTCACCGCCTGGGGGGGCGTCGTACACTGAAGCTTTCTTT. Translated, it gives CASPPGGASYTEAFF.

This clone has a handful of counts. The chain employs TRBV6-1 and TRBJ2-5; 7 bases are a match to TRBD1. The CDR3 runs 14 residues. The V gene end was trimmed by 4 bases and the J gene end by 1 base; junction bases not matched to a gene: 3. Germline V gene lookup returns CDR1 MNHNS and CDR2 SASEGT. For the CDR3, the DNA is TGTGCCAGCAGTGCTCGACAGGGCCAAGAGACCCAGTACTTC. Translated, it gives CASSARQGQETQYF.

The rearrangement links TRBV2 to TRBJ1-2; TRBD1 matches at 7 bases. The germline V gene has CDR1 SNHLY and CDR2 FYNNEI. CDR3 length equals 13 residues. With 2 bases clipped from V and 5 bases from J, the junction kept 2 bases outside the gene matches. The CDR3 bases are TGTGCCAGCAGTGAATTACAGGGGTATGGCTACACCTTC. Its protein is CASSELQGYGYTF.

J is TRBJ1-3 and V is TRBV27; 10 bases line up with TRBD1. V trimming: 6 bases; J trimming: 2 bases; junction bases outside the gene matches: 1. Germline values: CDR1 MNHEY, CDR2 SMNVEV (reference sequence). The CDR3 covers 14 residues. CDR3 nucleotides: TGTGCCAGCAGGACAGGGGGCCCTGGAAACACCATATATTTT. Encoded protein: CASRTGGPGNTIYF.

This rearrangement joins TRBV13 to TRBJ2-7; D is uncertain. This CDR3 has 11 residues. CDR1 and CDR2 (germline): PRHDT, FYEKMQ (reference sequence). Deletions cut 4 bases from V and 7 bases from J, with 8 bases between. The CDR3 coding sequence is TGTGCCAGCAGCTCTACGGAGGAGCAGTACTTC. As protein: CASSSTEEQYF.

The chain couples TRBV5-1 to TRBJ2-5; 14 positions match TRBD2. Germline loops: CDR1 SGHRS, CDR2 YFSETQ. V lost 4 bases, J lost 7 bases, and 9 bases stayed unmatched. The CDR3 is 16 residues long. CDR3 region: CASSDPGTSGGGTQYF. In DNA, the CDR3 is TGCGCCAGCAGCGACCCCGGGACTAGCGGGGGAGGGACCCAGTACTTC. Variable domain in full (rest from reference TRBV5-1 and TRBJ2-5): KAGVTQTPRYLIKTRGQQVTLSCSPISGHRSVSWYQQTPGQGLQFLFEYFSETQRNKGNFPGRFSGRQFSNSRSEMNVSTLELGDSALYLCASSDPGTSGGGTQYFGPGTRLLVL.

J is TRBJ2-1 and V is TRBV7-2, with 13 bases fitting TRBD2. This CDR3 comprises 16 residues. Trimming removed 3 bases from V and 7 bases from J; junction bases left unmatched: 6. The germline gives CDR1 SGHTA, CDR2 FQGNSA. CDR3 sequence reads: CASSFTSGRATNEQFF. The CDR3 DNA sequence: TGTGCCAGCAGCTTTACTAGCGGGAGGGCTACGAATGAGCAGTTCTTC.

The V call is TRBV4-3, the J call TRBJ2-2; D is perhaps TRBD1 (5 bases). Germline CDR1 reads LGHNA; CDR2 reads YSLEER. The CDR3 consists of 16 residues. The V end lost 1 base, the J end lost 3 bases, and 12 bases lay between the germline ends. CDR3 sequence: CASSQVGVSHTGELFF. The CDR3 DNA is TGCGCCAGCAGCCAAGTAGGGGTATCCCACACCGGGGAGCTGTTTTTT.

This chain links TRBV10-3 with TRBJ2-7; no definite D call. This CDR3 spans 14 amino acids. Trimming removed 7 bases from V and 4 bases from J, with 17 bases in between. Germline V gene data show CDR1 as ENHRY and CDR2 as SYGVKD. The CDR3 is CAINLTPEGYEQYF. DNA of the CDR3: TGTGCCATCAACCTGACACCCGAAGGTTACGAGCAGTACTTC.

The V and J genes are TRBV4-1 and TRBJ2-3; 9 nucleotides match TRBD1. Germline trimming cut 0 bases from V and 5 bases from J; bases unmatched to any gene: 12. CDR3 length: 18 residues. Per the germline V gene, CDR1 is MGHRA and CDR2 is YSYEKL. The CDR3 region is CASSQDTRLQGARDTQYF. CDR3 bases: TGCGCCAGCAGCCAAGACACCCGACTACAGGGGGCAAGAGATACGCAGTATTTT.

The gene calls are TRBV5-6 and TRBJ2-5; weak D call: TRBD2 (6 bases). V was cut by 4 bases and J by 4 bases, with 11 bases left in between. CDR1 and CDR2 from the germline V gene are SGHDT and YYEEEE. The CDR3 has 13 residues. The CDR3 DNA follows: TGTGCCAGCAGCCCACAAGCGGGAGAGACCCAGTACTTC. Encoded protein: CASSPQAGETQYF. Together with reference TRBV5-6 and TRBJ2-5, the CDR3 gives the full variable domain: DAGVTQSPTHLIKTRGQQVTLRCSPKSGHDTVSWYQQALGQGPQFIFQYYEEEERQRGNFPDRFSGHQFPNYSSELNVNALLLGDSALYLCASSPQAGETQYFGPGTRLLVL.

This chain links TRBV5-1 with TRBJ1-2; D not certain. The V gene's germline CDR1 is SGHRS and CDR2 YFSETQ. Deletions cut 0 bases from V and 4 bases from J, with 13 bases between. The CDR3 contains 15 residues. The CDR3 coding sequence is TGCGCCAGCAGCTTGGATTTGTCAGTCCCCTATGGCTACACCTTC. Translated: CASSLDLSVPYGYTF.

In this sample, this clone turned up a few times. The chain recombines TRBV5-1 with TRBJ1-5; perhaps TRBD1 as D (5 bases). The CDR3 covers 15 residues. Looked up from germline, CDR1 is SGHRS and CDR2 is YFSETQ. V was shortened by 2 bases and J by 3 bases, with 12 bases between the two germline ends. The CDR3 region is CASSFDSSPNQPQHF. CDR3 nucleotide sequence: TGCGCCAGCAGCTTTGACAGTTCGCCCAATCAGCCCCAGCATTTT.

The rearrangement joins TRBV2 to TRBJ2-7, with D maybe TRBD1 (6 bases). Germline CDR1 SNHLY, CDR2 FYNNEI. Between the trimmed V and J ends, which lost 4 bases and 1 base, there was a span of 11 bases. CDR3 length: 14 amino acids. The CDR3 DNA reads as TGTGCCAGCAGTGCGGACAGTAATTCCTACGAGCAGTACTTC. This translates into CASSADSNSYEQYF.

In its sample, this clone was seen a few times. The V and J genes are TRBV30 and TRBJ1-4, with D possibly matching TRBD1 (5 bases). The CDR3 consists of 15 residues. Deletions cut 0 bases from V and 8 bases from J, with 16 bases between. Germline lookup yields CDR1 GTSNPN and CDR2 SVGIG (reference sequence). In nucleotides, the CDR3 is TGTGCCTGGAGTGTACCGCGGGGGAGAGGAGAAAAACTGTTTTTT. Protein sequence: CAWSVPRGRGEKLFF.